This T cell receptor (beta chain) is drawn from a study of response to subunit inactivated influenza vaccine. TCRdb redid the calling of the RT-PCR reads with MiXCR, one entry per CDR3 protein. The repertoire holds more than 500,000 distinct CDR3 sequences, with 11% as singletons. The CDR3 length is 12 residues. Germline V CDR1 and CDR2: GTSNPN, SVGIG (reference sequence). V was shortened by 2 bases and J by 7 bases, with 11 bases between the two germline ends. The same sample was also studied in work on T cells expressing NK-cell markers. From that second work: TCR beta cDNA was generated via 5'RACE template switching incorporating UMIs.

This TCR derives from a man aged 50-59 years who received an inactivated influenza vaccine. The specimen was PBMCs from blood, collected on the day of vaccination. The chain combines TRBV30 with TRBJ2-5; D uncertain. The chain's CDR3 is CAWSPPPLTQYF. The DNA of the CDR3 is TGTGCCTGGAGTCCCCCCCCGTTGACCCAGTACTTC.